This note documents a single T cell receptor beta chain sequence. Its antigen is undetermined. Germline CDR1 ENHRY, CDR2 SYGVKD. This CDR3 region has 12 residues. V was cut by 7 bases and J by 8 bases, with 11 bases left in between. TCRdb ran MiXCR on the reads and lists one entry per CDR3 protein. The data show about 450,000 distinct CDR3 sequences, around 32% seen once. The source of the sample is a study of T cell repertoires in cytomegalovirus infection. For the study at large: Public TCR beta signature analysis indicated the presence of both CMV infection and matching HLA type.

The study's findings and limits: Carriers of CMV plus the relevant HLA were identified by cumulative public TCR beta family frequency. In two of eight donors, the top clonotype was HLA-C-restricted CMV-specific.

Source material: PBMCs. The TCR sequence derives from a human donor in good health (CMV status not recorded). Some clones in this sample may be carry-over from other donors' samples. The chain links TRBV10-3 to TRBJ2-2, with D maybe TRBD1 (6 bases). This CDR3 reads CAITGGTGELFF. Here the CDR3 DNA reads TGTGCCATCACCGGTGGGACAGGGGAGCTGTTTTTT.